Below, one T cell receptor (beta chain) is given with its context. Authors' data handling: The authors estimated nucleated cell counts from reference gene primer amplification. Profiled with immunoSEQ multiplex PCR; TCRdb holds only in-frame clones, not every one. The DNA was the basis for D and trimming; V, J and clone size are from that table. Among 200,000 or so clones, 88% were seen once, and the ten largest hold under 2.5%. The data originate from a study of blood T cell repertoires in COVID-19. Turning to the study itself: Spain, Italy and the United States supplied samples that represented acute and convalescent COVID-19. Sample material is recorded as cDNA or gDNA derived from T cells, B-cell-depleted T cells, or PBMCs.

The source material was peripheral blood. The sequence was collected from a man between 65 and 85 years old with active or convalescent COVID-19.

The CDR3 sequence: CASSSGTANTEAFF. For the CDR3, the DNA is TGTGCCAGCAGCTCCGGGACAGCGAACACTGAAGCTTTCTTT. The chain links TRBV7-2 to TRBJ1-1; 7 bases map to TRBD1. V dropped 4 bases and J dropped 1; count of bases not matched to a gene: 3. In germline, CDR1 is SGHTA, CDR2 FQGNSA. The CDR3 has 14 residues.